This T cell receptor beta chain was captured in a study of blood T cell repertoires in COVID-19. Turning to the study itself: From T cells, B-cell-depleted T cells, or PBMCs came the material, which was cDNA or gDNA.

The CDR3 loop spans 13 amino acids. After removal of 10 bases from V and 9 bases from J, the junction contained 8 bases not matched to a gene. Ages ranged from about 18 to 100 years, with residence in under 25 US areas. Grouping used clinical history reported by participants in a survey and questionnaire. Authors' data handling: Amplification of reference gene primers was used by the study to estimate nucleated cell counts. The repertoire was sequenced with immunoSEQ multiplex PCR; TCRdb's copy has only in-frame clones and lacks some. Clone size and V and J calls were adopted from that table, with D and trimming inferred from the DNA. The table shows about 200,000 clones, with about 84% occurring only once.

The sequence was obtained from a woman between 40 and 55 years old with acute COVID-19. The sequenced sample consisted of PBMCs or T cells enriched from blood (not recorded which). The chain joins TRBV12-3 or TRBV12-4 to TRBJ2-7; TRBD2 matches at 14 bases. The CDR3 is CAISEGLAGVQYF. Written as DNA, the CDR3 is TGTGCCATTTCTGAGGGACTAGCGGGAGTGCAGTACTTC.